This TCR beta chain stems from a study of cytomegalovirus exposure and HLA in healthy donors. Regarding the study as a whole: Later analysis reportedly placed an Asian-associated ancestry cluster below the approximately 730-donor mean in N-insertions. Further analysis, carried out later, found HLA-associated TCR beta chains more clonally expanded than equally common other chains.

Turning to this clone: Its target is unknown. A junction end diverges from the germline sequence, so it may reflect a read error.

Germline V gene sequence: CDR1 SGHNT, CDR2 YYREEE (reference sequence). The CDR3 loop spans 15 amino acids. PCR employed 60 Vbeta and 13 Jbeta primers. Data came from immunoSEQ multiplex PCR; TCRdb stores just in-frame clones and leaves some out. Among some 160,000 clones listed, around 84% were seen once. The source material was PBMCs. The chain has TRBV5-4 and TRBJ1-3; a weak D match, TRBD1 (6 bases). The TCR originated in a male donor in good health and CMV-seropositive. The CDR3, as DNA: TGTGCCAGCAGATTGGACAGCCGCTCTGGAAACACCATATATTTT. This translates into CASRLDSRSGNTIYF.